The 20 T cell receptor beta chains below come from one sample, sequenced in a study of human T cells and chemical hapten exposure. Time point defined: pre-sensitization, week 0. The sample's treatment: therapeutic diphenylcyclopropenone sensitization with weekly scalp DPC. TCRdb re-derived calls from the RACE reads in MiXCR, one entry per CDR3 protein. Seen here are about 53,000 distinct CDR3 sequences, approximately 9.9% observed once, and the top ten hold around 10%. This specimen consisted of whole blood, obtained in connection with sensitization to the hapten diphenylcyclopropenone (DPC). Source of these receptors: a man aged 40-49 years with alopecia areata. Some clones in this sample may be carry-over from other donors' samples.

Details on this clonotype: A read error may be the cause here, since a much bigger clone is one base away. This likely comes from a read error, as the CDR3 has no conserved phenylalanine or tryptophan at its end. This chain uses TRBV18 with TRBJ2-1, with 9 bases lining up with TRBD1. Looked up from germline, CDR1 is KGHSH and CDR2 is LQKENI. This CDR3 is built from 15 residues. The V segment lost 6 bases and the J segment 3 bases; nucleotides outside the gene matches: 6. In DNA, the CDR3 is TGTGCCAGCTCGACCGGGACAGGGCTCTACAATGAGCAGTTCTAC. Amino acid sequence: CASSTGTGLYNEQFY.

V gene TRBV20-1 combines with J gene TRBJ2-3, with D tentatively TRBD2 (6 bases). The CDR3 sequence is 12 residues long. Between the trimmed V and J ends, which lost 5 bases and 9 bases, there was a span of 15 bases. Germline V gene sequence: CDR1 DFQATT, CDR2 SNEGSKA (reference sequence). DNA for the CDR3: TGCAGTGCTGGACCCGGGGGAAAAACGCAGTATTTT. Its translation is CSAGPGGKTQYF.

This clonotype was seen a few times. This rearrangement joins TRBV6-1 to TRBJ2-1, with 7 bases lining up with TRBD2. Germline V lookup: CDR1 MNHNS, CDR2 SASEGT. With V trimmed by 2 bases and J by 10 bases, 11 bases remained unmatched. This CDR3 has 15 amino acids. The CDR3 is CASSEIPGGGGEQFF. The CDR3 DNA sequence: TGTGCCAGCAGTGAAATCCCGGGAGGAGGAGGAGAGCAGTTCTTC.

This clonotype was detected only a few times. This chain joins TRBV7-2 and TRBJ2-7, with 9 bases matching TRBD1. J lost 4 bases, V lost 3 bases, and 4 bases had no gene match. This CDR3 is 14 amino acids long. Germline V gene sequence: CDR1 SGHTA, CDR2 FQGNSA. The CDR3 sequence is CASSFGTGKYEQYF. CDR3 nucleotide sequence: TGTGCCAGCAGCTTTGGGACAGGGAAATACGAGCAGTACTTC.

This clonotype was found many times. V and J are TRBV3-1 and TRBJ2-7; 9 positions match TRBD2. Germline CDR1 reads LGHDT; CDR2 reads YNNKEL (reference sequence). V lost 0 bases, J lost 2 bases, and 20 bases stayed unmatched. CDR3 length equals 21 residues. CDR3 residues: CASSQDHTSSAGGPSAYEQYF. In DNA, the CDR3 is TGTGCCAGCAGCCAAGATCACACTAGTTCGGCGGGAGGGCCGTCCGCCTACGAGCAGTACTTC.

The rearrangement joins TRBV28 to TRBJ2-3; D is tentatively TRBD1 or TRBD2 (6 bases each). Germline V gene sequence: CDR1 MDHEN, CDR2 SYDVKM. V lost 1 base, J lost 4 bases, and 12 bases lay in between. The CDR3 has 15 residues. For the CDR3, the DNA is TGTGCCAGCAGTTTATTGGGGGGCCGGTCAGATACGCAGTATTTT. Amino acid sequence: CASSLLGGRSDTQYF. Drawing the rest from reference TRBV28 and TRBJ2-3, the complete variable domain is DVKVTQSSRYLVKRTGEKVFLECVQDMDHENMFWYRQDPGLGLRLIYFSYDVKMKEKGDIPEGYSVSREKKERFSLILESASTNQTSMYLCASSLLGGRSDTQYFGPGTRLTVL.

Here the CDR3 reads CASRGESDEQFF. CDR3 sequence (DNA): TGTGCCAGCAGGGGGGAGTCGGATGAGCAGTTCTTC. The chain couples TRBV7-2 to TRBJ2-1; D possibly matches TRBD1 or TRBD2 (5 bases each). CDR3 length: 12 residues. V was shortened by 6 bases and J by 8 bases, with 11 bases between the two germline ends. Germline CDR1 is SGHTA and CDR2 is FQGNSA.

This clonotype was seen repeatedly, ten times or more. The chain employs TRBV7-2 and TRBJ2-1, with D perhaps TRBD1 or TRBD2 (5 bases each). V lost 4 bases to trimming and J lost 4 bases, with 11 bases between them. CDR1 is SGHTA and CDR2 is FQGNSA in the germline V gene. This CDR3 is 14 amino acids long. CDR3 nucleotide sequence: TGTGCCAGCAGCTCCCCTTGGGGGTACAATGAGCAGTTCTTC. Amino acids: CASSSPWGYNEQFF. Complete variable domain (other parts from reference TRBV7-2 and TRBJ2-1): GAGVSQSPSNKVTEKGKDVELRCDPISGHTALYWYRQSLGQGLEFLIYFQGNSAPDKSGLPSDRFSAERTGGSVSTLTIQRTQQEDSAVYLCASSSPWGYNEQFFGPGTRLTVL.

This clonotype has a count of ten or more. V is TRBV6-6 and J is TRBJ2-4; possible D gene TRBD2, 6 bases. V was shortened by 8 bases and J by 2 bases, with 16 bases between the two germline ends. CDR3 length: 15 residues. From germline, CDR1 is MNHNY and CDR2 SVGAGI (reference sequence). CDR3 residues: CASSTTGETKNIQYF. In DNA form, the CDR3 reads TGTGCCAGCTCCACTACGGGAGAAACCAAAAACATTCAGTACTTC.

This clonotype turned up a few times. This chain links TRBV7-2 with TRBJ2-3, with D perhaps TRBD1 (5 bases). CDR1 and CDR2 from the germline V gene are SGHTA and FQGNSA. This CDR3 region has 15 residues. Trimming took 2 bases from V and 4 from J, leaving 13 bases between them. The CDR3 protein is CASSLRQGISDTQYF. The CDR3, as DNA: TGTGCCAGCAGCTTAAGGCAGGGCATATCAGATACGCAGTATTTT.

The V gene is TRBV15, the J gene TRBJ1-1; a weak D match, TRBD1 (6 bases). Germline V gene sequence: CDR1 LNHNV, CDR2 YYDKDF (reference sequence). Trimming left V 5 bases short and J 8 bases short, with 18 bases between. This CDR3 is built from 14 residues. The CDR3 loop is CATSRSGAGVEAFF. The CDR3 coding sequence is TGTGCCACCAGCCGATCGGGGGCTGGTGTGGAAGCTTTCTTT.

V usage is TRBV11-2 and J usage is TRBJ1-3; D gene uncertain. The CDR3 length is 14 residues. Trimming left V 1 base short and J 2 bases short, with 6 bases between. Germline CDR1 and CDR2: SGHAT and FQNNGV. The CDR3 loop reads CASSLGITGNTIYF. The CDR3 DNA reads TGTGCCAGCAGCTTAGGCATCACTGGAAACACCATATATTTT.

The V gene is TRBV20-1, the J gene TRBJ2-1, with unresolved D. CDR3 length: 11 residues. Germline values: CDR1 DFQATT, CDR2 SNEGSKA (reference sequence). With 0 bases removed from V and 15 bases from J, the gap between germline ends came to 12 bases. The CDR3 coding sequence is TGCAGTGCTAGAGATCCGGTTCTCCCGTTCTTC. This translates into CSARDPVLPFF.

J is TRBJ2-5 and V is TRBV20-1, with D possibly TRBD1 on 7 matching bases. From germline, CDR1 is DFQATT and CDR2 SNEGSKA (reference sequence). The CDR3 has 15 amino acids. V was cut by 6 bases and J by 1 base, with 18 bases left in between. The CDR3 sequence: CSALRRQGGQETQYF. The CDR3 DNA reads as TGCAGTGCCCTTCGGAGACAGGGAGGCCAAGAGACCCAGTACTTC.

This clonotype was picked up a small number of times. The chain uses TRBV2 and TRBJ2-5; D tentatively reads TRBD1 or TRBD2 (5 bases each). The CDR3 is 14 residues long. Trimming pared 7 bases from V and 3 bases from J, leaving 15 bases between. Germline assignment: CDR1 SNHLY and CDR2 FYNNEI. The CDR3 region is CASKKTGTEETQYF. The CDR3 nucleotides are TGTGCCAGCAAGAAAACGGGGACGGAAGAGACCCAGTACTTC.

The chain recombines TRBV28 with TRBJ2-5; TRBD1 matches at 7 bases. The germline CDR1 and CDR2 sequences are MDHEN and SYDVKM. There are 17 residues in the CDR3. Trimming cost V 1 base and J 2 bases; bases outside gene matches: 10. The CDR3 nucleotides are TGTGCCAGCAGTTTATTCACAGGGGTTGCGGTTCAAGAGACCCAGTACTTC. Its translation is CASSLFTGVAVQETQYF.

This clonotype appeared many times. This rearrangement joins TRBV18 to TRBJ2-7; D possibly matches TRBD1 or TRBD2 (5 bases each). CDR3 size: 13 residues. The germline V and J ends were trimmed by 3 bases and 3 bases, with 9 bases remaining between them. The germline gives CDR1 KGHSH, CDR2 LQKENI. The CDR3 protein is CASSPGPNYEQYF. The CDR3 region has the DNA TGTGCCAGCTCACCGGGACCGAACTACGAGCAGTACTTC.

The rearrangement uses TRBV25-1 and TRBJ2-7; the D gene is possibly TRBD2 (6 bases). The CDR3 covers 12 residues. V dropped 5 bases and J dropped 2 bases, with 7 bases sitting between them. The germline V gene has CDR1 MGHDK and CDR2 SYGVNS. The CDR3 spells CASSPGAYEQYF. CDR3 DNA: TGTGCCAGCAGTCCGGGAGCCTACGAGCAGTACTTC.

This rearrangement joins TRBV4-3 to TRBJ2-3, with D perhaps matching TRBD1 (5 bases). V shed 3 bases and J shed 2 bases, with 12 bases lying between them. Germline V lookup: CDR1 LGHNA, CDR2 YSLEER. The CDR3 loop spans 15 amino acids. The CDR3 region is CASSQRRGPTDTQYF. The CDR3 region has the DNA TGCGCCAGCAGCCAGCGAAGGGGCCCCACAGATACGCAGTATTTT.

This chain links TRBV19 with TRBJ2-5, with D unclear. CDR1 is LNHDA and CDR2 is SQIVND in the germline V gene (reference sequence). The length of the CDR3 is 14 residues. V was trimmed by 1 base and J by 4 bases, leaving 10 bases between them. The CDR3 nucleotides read TGTGCCAGTAGTATAGGTCTAGTAGGAGAGACCCAGTACTTC. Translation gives CASSIGLVGETQYF.